Listed below are T cell receptor beta chains from one sample, sequenced in a study of patients and donors after allogeneic stem cell transplantation. Each CDR3 protein gets one entry after TCRdb re-called the RT-PCR reads with MiXCR. The table lists some 880,000 distinct CDR3 sequences, about a sixth of them singletons, with around 6% in the top ten. Sequences were obtained from blood, either unsorted or a sorted T cell fraction (not recorded which). The receptor set was obtained from a human donor who was either an allogeneic HSCT recipient or a stem cell or donor lymphocyte infusion donor (not recorded which). It is not recorded whose cells these are; they may come from a transplant donor. The CDR3 runs from the conserved cysteine through the conserved F or W. D genes are given only for firm matches.

cdr3_aa cdr3_length v_call d_call j_call
CASSDGQDYGYTF 13 TRBV18 TRBD1 TRBJ1-2
CASSLGGRHRAYEQYF 16 TRBV12-3/TRBV12-4 NA TRBJ2-7
CASSQGGLKLFF 12 TRBV3-1 NA TRBJ1-4
CASSPRQSSYNSPLHF 16 TRBV11-2 NA TRBJ1-6
CASRETGSSYEQYF 14 TRBV5-6 TRBD1 TRBJ2-7
CSARAGGEYQETQYF 15 TRBV20-1 TRBD2 TRBJ2-5
CASSYTGNQRPQHF 14 TRBV6-2/TRBV6-3 NA TRBJ1-5
CASSKEDRSTGELFF 15 TRBV12-3/TRBV12-4 NA TRBJ2-2
CASSTGGTGETQYF 14 TRBV12-3/TRBV12-4 NA TRBJ2-5
CASSHLSVGLDASTDTQYF 19 TRBV4-3 TRBD2 TRBJ2-3
CASSQGTGEGVRTEAFF 17 TRBV3-1 TRBD1 TRBJ1-1
CASSLFGGRETQYF 14 TRBV7-9 NA TRBJ2-5
CASSLSWNGDNYGYTF 16 TRBV6-1 NA TRBJ1-2
CASSLGGTSSYEQYF 15 TRBV5-1 NA TRBJ2-7
CSVVGETSGRSYNEQFF 17 TRBV29-1 TRBD2 TRBJ2-1
CASSSGGSSSYEQYF 15 TRBV5-1 TRBD2 TRBJ2-7
CSASKDRNYGYTF 13 TRBV20-1 TRBD1 TRBJ1-2
CASSPGQGTWGGYTF 15 TRBV5-1 TRBD1 TRBJ1-2
CAAEVGTVTAGELFF 15 TRBV12-3/TRBV12-4 TRBD1 TRBJ2-2
CASSLRGLAGGEETQYF 17 TRBV5-1 TRBD2 TRBJ2-5